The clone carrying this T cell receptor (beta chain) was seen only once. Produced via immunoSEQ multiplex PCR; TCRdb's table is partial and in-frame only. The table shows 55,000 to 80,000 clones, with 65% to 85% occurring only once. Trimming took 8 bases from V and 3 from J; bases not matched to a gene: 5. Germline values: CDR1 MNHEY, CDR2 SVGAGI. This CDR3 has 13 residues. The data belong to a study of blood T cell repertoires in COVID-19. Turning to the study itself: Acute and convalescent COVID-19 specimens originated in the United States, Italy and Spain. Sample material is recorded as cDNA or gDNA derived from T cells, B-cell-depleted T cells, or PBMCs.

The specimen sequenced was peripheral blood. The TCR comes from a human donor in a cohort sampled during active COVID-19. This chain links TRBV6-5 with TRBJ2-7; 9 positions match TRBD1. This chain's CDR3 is CASLSTGGYEQYF. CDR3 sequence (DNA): TGTGCCAGCCTATCGACAGGGGGCTACGAGCAGTACTTC.